The 11 T cell receptor beta chains below all came from one sample that was sequenced in a study of vaccination and CD4 T cells after COVID-19. The treatment here: roughly 10-day PBMC culture with coronavirus spike peptide pools or control peptides (ViraFEST assay). Cultured CD4+ T-cell DNA underwent Oncomine TCR Beta short-read sequencing. TCRdb called the PCR reads again in MiXCR, with one record for every CDR3 protein. Of 15,000 to 20,000 distinct CDR3 sequences listed, around 45% are singletons. These receptors' antigens are unknown. The sample was CD4+ T cells from blood, cultured in vitro, taken before SARS-CoV-2 vaccination. Receptors were obtained from a human donor who had recovered from COVID-19.

This clonotype came up a few times. This chain links TRBV20-1 with TRBJ2-5; no definite D call. The CDR3 covers 13 residues. With 5 bases removed from V and 1 base from J, the gap between germline ends came to 11 bases. CDR1 is DFQATT and CDR2 is SNEGSKA in the germline V gene (reference sequence). CDR3 nucleotide sequence: TGCAGTGCTTACCAACGGATCCAAGAGACCCAGTACTTC. Translating gives CSAYQRIQETQYF.

This clonotype was picked up a small number of times. The V gene is TRBV15, the J gene TRBJ1-5; D call uncertain. Trimming cost V 0 bases and J 0 bases, with 6 bases left between them. Germline V gene sequence: CDR1 LNHNV, CDR2 YYDKDF (reference sequence). This CDR3 spans 15 amino acids. This CDR3 reads CATSRDFYSNQPQHF. For the CDR3, the DNA is TGTGCCACCAGCAGAGATTTTTATAGCAATCAGCCCCAGCATTTT.

This clonotype was seen a few times. This chain joins TRBV6-5 and TRBJ1-2, with D perhaps TRBD1 (6 bases). Deletions cut 2 bases from V and 0 bases from J, with 13 bases between. CDR3 length: 16 amino acids. In germline, CDR1 is MNHEY, CDR2 SVGAGI. The CDR3 coding sequence is TGTGCCAGCAGTTACCTGACAGGCTTAGCTAACTATGGCTACACCTTC. Protein product: CASSYLTGLANYGYTF.

The genes are TRBV20-1 and TRBJ1-1, with D perhaps matching TRBD1 (5 bases). The CDR3 is made up of 13 amino acids. The germline V gene encodes CDR1 DFQATT and CDR2 SNEGSKA (reference sequence). V lost 2 bases and J lost 4, with 11 bases in between. The CDR3 nucleotides read TGCAGTGCTAGAAGGCAGGGCAGCACTGAAGCTTTCTTT. Translating gives CSARRQGSTEAFF.

V and J are TRBV20-1 and TRBJ2-1; D may be TRBD1 or TRBD2 (6 bases each). V was trimmed by 2 bases and J by 2 bases, leaving 13 bases between them. The CDR3 is made up of 15 amino acids. Germline CDR1 is DFQATT and CDR2 is SNEGSKA (reference sequence). DNA of the CDR3: TGCAGTGCTAGACGGGGGCCAGCTACCTACAATGAGCAGTTCTTC. Protein sequence: CSARRGPATYNEQFF.

This sequence joins TRBV24-1 and TRBJ2-2; D not certain. This CDR3 is built from 11 residues. V dropped 4 bases and J dropped 7 bases, with 3 bases sitting between them. Germline values: CDR1 KGHDR, CDR2 SFDVKD. CDR3 in DNA: TGTGCCACCAGTGACAGCGGGGAGCTGTTTTTT. This gives the protein CATSDSGELFF.

The CDR3 protein is CSARDLKRQPSTDTQYF. In DNA, the CDR3 is TGCAGTGCTAGAGATCTTAAACGACAGCCGAGCACAGATACGCAGTATTTT. The rearrangement joins TRBV20-1 to TRBJ2-3; tentative D call: TRBD1 (5 bases). This CDR3 is 17 amino acids long. The germline V gene has CDR1 DFQATT and CDR2 SNEGSKA (reference sequence). The V end was cut by 0 bases, the J end by 0 bases, with 16 bases between.

J is TRBJ2-7 and V is TRBV20-1; D tentatively fits TRBD1 or TRBD2 (6 bases each). Germline assignment: CDR1 DFQATT and CDR2 SNEGSKA (reference sequence). Deletions cut 4 bases from V and 2 bases from J, with 27 bases between. The CDR3 is 18 residues long. The CDR3 DNA is TGCAGTGCTATTACCACAGTCGGACGGTGGGGGGCTGCCTACGAGCAGTACTTC. Translated: CSAITTVGRWGAAYEQYF.

The chain links TRBV29-1 to TRBJ2-1; D remains ambiguous. V shed 4 bases and J shed 3 bases, with 4 bases lying between them. Germline V gene sequence: CDR1 SQVTM, CDR2 ANQGSEA. The CDR3 has 11 amino acids. Here the CDR3 DNA reads TGCAGCGTTGGGGTCTACAATGAGCAGTTCTTC. Encoded protein: CSVGVYNEQFF.

This clonotype turned up a few times. This chain uses TRBV6-5 with TRBJ2-7, with 9 bases that match TRBD1. The CDR3 sequence is 15 residues long. Trimming took 0 bases from V and 5 from J; bases not matched to a gene: 5. Germline V CDR1 and CDR2: MNHEY, SVGAGI. The CDR3 reads CASSYSDRGSNEQYF. In DNA, the CDR3 is TGTGCCAGCAGTTACTCGGACAGGGGTTCCAACGAGCAGTACTTC.

There are a few counts of this clonotype. The chain links TRBV12-1 to TRBJ2-1; no check of the table's D call, TRBD2, against the DNA was made. TRBV12-1 is described as a pseudogene. The CDR3 loop spans 16 amino acids. The CDR3 nucleotides read TGTGCCAGCAGGGACTCGGGAGGTAGCTCCTACAATGAGCAGTTCTTC. Translated, it gives CASRDSGGSSYNEQFF.